This T cell receptor beta chain was sequenced in a study of blood T cell repertoires in COVID-19. How the authors handled the data: For nucleated cells, counts were estimated from reference gene primer amplification. Profiled with immunoSEQ multiplex PCR; TCRdb holds only in-frame clones, not every one. Clone size and the V and J calls come from that table; the DNA yielded D and trimming. The sample consists of more than 300,000 clones, roughly 90% of them appearing once. From germline, CDR1 is SQVTM and CDR2 ANQGSEA. The J segment lost 2 bases and the V segment lost 2 bases, leaving 1 base of the junction unmatched. The CDR3 totals 14 residues.

This clonotype was sampled from a man aged 18 to 30 who had recovered from COVID-19. Material: peripheral blood. The rearrangement joins TRBV29-1 to TRBJ2-7, with 12 bases identical to TRBD2. The CDR3 DNA reads TGCAGCGTTGAACGACTAGCGGGGGCCTACGAGCAGTACTTC. Translation gives CSVERLAGAYEQYF.